The clone carrying this TCR beta chain was seen ten or more times. Its target is unknown. Both iRepertoire HTBI primers and Arm-PCR of CDR3 regions were used to build the TCR beta libraries. TCRdb re-analysed the multiplex PCR reads in MiXCR, keeping a single row per CDR3 protein. This table has 500,000 or so distinct CDR3 sequences, 14% appearing once. The record originates from a study of regulatory T cells in long-lasting Graves disease. Study conclusions and caveats: TRBV28, TRBJ1-2 and TRBJ2-5 emerged as the favored segments in persistent disease.

The time point denotes: newly diagnosed GD, antithyroid drugs for less than 3 months. TCR sequences were obtained from RNA taken from PBMCs. Unmatched junction bases numbered 9, after V lost 3 bases and J lost 8 bases. The CDR3 contains 16 residues. The germline gives CDR1 SGHAT, CDR2 FQNNGV. These data also featured in a second study, about T cells in Graves' hyperthyroidism and ophthalmopathy. That source notes: Ophthalmopathy, as predicted by the model, came a median 6.5 months after the prediction.

This specimen was peripheral blood mononuclear cells (PBMCs), taken at new diagnosis, from a patient treated with antithyroid drugs. This clonotype was sampled from a woman in her forties or fifties with Graves disease. V is TRBV11-2 and J is TRBJ2-1, with 11 bases aligning to TRBD2. In DNA, the CDR3 is TGTGCCAGCAGCTTTTTGTTTACTAGCGGGAGACATGAGCAGTTCTTC. Residues: CASSFLFTSGRHEQFF. The full variable domain, rest sourced from reference TRBV11-2 and TRBJ2-1, is EAGVAQSPRYKIIEKRQSVAFWCNPISGHATLYWYQQILGQGPKLLIQFQNNGVVDDSQLPKDRFSAERLKGVDSTLKIQPAKLEDSAVYLCASSFLFTSGRHEQFFGPGTRLTVL.